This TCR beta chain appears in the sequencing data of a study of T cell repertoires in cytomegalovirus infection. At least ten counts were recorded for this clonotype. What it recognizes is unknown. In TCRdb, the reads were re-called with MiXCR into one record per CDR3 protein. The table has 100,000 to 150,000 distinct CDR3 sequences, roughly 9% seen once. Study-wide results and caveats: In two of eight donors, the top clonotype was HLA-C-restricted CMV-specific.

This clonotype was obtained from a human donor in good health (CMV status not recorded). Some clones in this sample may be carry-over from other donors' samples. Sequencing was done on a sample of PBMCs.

Written as DNA, the CDR3 is TGTGCCAGCAGTTTTCTGAGCAATCAGCCCCAGCATTTT. Translated, it gives CASSFLSNQPQHF. The chain combines TRBV12-3 or TRBV12-4 with TRBJ1-5; D remains unclear. V lost 3 bases to trimming and J lost 1 base, with 4 bases between them. The CDR3 length is 13 residues.